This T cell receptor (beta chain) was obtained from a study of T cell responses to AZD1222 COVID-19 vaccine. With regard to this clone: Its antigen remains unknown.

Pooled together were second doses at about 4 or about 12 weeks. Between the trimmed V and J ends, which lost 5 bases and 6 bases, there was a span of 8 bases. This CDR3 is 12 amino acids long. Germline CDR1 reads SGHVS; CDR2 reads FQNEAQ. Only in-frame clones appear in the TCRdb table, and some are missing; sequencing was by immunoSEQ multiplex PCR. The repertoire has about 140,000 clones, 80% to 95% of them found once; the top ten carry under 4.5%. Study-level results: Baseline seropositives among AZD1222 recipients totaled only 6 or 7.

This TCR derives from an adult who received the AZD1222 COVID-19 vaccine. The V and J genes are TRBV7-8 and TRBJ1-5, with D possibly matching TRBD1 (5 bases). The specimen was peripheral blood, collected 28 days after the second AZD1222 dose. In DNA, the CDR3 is TGTGCCAGCAGCCCAGACAGTCAGCCCCAGCATTTT. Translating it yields CASSPDSQPQHF.